Listed below are T cell receptor beta chains from one sample, sequenced in a study of cytomegalovirus exposure and HLA in healthy donors. Sequencing was performed with immunoSEQ multiplex PCR; in TCRdb, only in-frame clones are kept and a portion is missing. The repertoire consists of under 200,000 clones, with about nine tenths occurring once and the leading ten covering 5.7%. Sequenced sample: PBMCs. The source is a woman in her 30s in good health and CMV-seronegative. Both conserved end residues are part of each CDR3. A D gene is named only where the DNA matches it firmly. Only part of the rows carry a size: once, few, many, or a class if the clone is expanded.

size | J | D | V | DNA | CDR3
. | TRBJ2-7 | . | TRBV2 | TGTGCCAGCAGTGGTTCCTACGAGCAGTACTTC | CASSGSYEQYF
. | TRBJ1-2 | TRBD1 | TRBV5-6 | TGTGCCAGCAGCTTGCGGACAGGGACTATAGATGGCTACACCTTC | CASSLRTGTIDGYTF
. | TRBJ2-5 | . | TRBV28 | TGTGCCAGCAGTTTCCGTGGGACACAAGAGACCCAGTACTTC | CASSFRGTQETQYF
. | TRBJ2-1 | . | TRBV30 | TGTGCCTGGAGTTGGAGGGAGGACGCAGAGCAGTTCTTC | CAWSWREDAEQFF
. | TRBJ2-1 | TRBD2 | TRBV7-6 | TGTGCCAGCAGCGCGACTAGCGGGGGGGCTAATGAGCAGTTCTTC | CASSATSGGANEQFF
. | TRBJ2-2 | TRBD2 | TRBV7-2 | TGTGCCAGCAGCTTAGAGCCAGCGGGGGGACCCGGGGAGCTGTTTTTT | CASSLEPAGGPGELFF
. | TRBJ1-5 | TRBD1 | TRBV6-5 | TGTGCCAGCAGTGGACAGGGGGCAAATCAGCCCCAGCATTTT | CASSGQGANQPQHF
. | TRBJ1-2 | TRBD1 | TRBV29-1 | TGCAGCGCCACAGGGGGCTTCTATGGCTACACCTTC | CSATGGFYGYTF
. | TRBJ2-7 | TRBD2 | TRBV6-5 | TGTGCCAGCAGTTCCCGAGCCGGGAGGTTCTATTACGAGCAGTACTTC | CASSSRAGRFYYEQYF
. | TRBJ1-2 | . | TRBV29-1 | TGCAGCGCCTCGGACAACTATGGCTACACCTTC | CSASDNYGYTF
. | TRBJ1-5 | . | TRBV15 | TGTGCCACCAGCAGAGATCTCTCCGATCAGCCCCAGCATTTT | CATSRDLSDQPQHF
. | TRBJ1-4 | . | TRBV14 | TGTGCCAGCAGCACAGACTCGGGGAAGGCAAGAGAAAAACTGTTTTTT | CASSTDSGKAREKLFF
. | TRBJ2-2 | TRBD1 | TRBV6-4 | TGTGCCACTCGGACAGGGCAGAACACCGGGGAGCTGTTTTTT | CATRTGQNTGELFF
. | TRBJ2-7 | TRBD1 | TRBV2 | TGTGCCAGCTGCTCCGACAGGGGCGAGCAGTACTTC | CASCSDRGEQYF
. | TRBJ1-1 | . | TRBV11-2 | TGTGCCAGCAGCTTAGATCTAGACACTGAAGCTTTCTTT | CASSLDLDTEAFF
. | TRBJ1-1 | TRBD1 | TRBV2 | TGTGCCAGCCGGGACAGATCACGGAACACTGAAGCTTTCTTT | CASRDRSRNTEAFF
. | TRBJ1-2 | . | TRBV29-1 | TGCAGCGTTGAATGGGACATAAGGGGCTACACCTTC | CSVEWDIRGYTF
. | TRBJ1-5 | . | TRBV28 | TGTGCCAGCAGCAAGGGAGCGGGGTCCAATCAGCCCCAGCATTTT | CASSKGAGSNQPQHF
. | TRBJ2-5 | . | TRBV13 | TGTGCCAGCAGCACCGCCCTACGGGAGACCCAGTACTTC | CASSTALRETQYF
. | TRBJ2-7 | TRBD1 | TRBV7-9 | TGTGCCAGCAGCTACGGGACAGCAGTCTACGAGCAGTACTTC | CASSYGTAVYEQYF
. | TRBJ2-7 | TRBD2 | TRBV6-5 | TGTGCCAGCAGTTACAGGACTAGCTCCTACGAGCAGTACTTC | CASSYRTSSYEQYF
. | TRBJ2-3 | TRBD2 | TRBV7-3 | TGTGCCAGCAGCCCGGGACTAACCACAGATACGCAGTATTTT | CASSPGLTTDTQYF
. | TRBJ2-1 | TRBD1 | TRBV7-8 | TGTGCCAGCAGCTTAGAAGGGGGCGATTACAATGAGCAGTTCTTC | CASSLEGGDYNEQFF
once | TRBJ2-7 | . | TRBV2 | TGTGCCAGCCGGGACAACTCCTACGAGCAGTACTTC | CASRDNSYEQYF
. | TRBJ2-5 | . | TRBV4-2 | TGTGCCAGCAGCCAAGGTGGTTCATTGGGCGAGACCCAGTACTTC | CASSQGGSLGETQYF
. | TRBJ2-1 | . | TRBV7-9 | TGTGCCAGCAGCTTAGTCGGAGTCAATGAGCAGTTCTTC | CASSLVGVNEQFF
. | TRBJ2-5 | . | TRBV19 | TGTGCCAGTAGGGTTAGCGGTTCGCGAGAGACCCAGTACTTC | CASRVSGSRETQYF
. | TRBJ2-7 | TRBD1 | TRBV19 | TGTGCCAGTAGTATCCTCAACAGGGGCGAGCAGTACTTC | CASSILNRGEQYF
. | TRBJ2-7 | . | TRBV2 | TGTGCCAGCAGTGATGATAGCGGCTACGAGCAGTACTTC | CASSDDSGYEQYF
. | TRBJ2-7 | TRBD1 | TRBV18 | TGTGCCAGCTCACCCCCGGGACAGGGATCCTACGAGCAGTACTTC | CASSPPGQGSYEQYF
once | TRBJ1-5 | . | TRBV7-9 | TGTGCCAGCAGCTTACTTAATCAGCCCCAGCATTTT | CASSLLNQPQHF
. | TRBJ2-6 | . | TRBV6-1 | TGTGCCAGCAGTGCCTCCAGATCTGGGGCCAACGTCCTGACTTTC | CASSASRSGANVLTF
. | TRBJ2-4 | . | TRBV19 | TGTGCCAGTAGCAACCTTGGGGGGGACACAAACATTCAGTACTTC | CASSNLGGDTNIQYF
. | TRBJ1-2 | TRBD1 | TRBV7-2 | TGTGCCAGCAGCTTAGTGCAGGGGGCGCATTATGGCTACACCTTC | CASSLVQGAHYGYTF
once | TRBJ1-2 | TRBD1 | TRBV15 | TGTGCCACCAGCAGAGGGACAGGGGGTATCTATGGCTACACCTTC | CATSRGTGGIYGYTF
. | TRBJ2-1 | . | TRBV9 | TGTGCCAGCAGCGTAGGAGGGGCGGACAATGAGCAGTTCTTC | CASSVGGADNEQFF
. | TRBJ1-1 | . | TRBV10-2 | TGCGCCAGCAGAAGGACCATGAACACTGAAGCTTTCTTT | CASRRTMNTEAFF
. | TRBJ2-7 | . | TRBV27 | TGTGCCAGCAGTTTAAATCCCCCCGGGGGCTACGAGCAGTACTTC | CASSLNPPGGYEQYF
. | TRBJ2-1 | TRBD1 | TRBV10-3 | TGTGCCATCAGCTGGACAGGCCCAAGTTCCTACAATGAGCAGTTCTTC | CAISWTGPSSYNEQFF
. | TRBJ1-2 | . | TRBV5-1 | TGCGCCAGCAGCTTGGTTGCAGAGCAGTATGGCTACACCTTC | CASSLVAEQYGYTF
. | TRBJ2-1 | TRBD2 | TRBV7-6 | TGTGCCAGCAGCTTACAGCCTAGCGGAAGTGGCAGCTCCTACAATGAGCAGTTCTTC | CASSLQPSGSGSSYNEQFF
. | TRBJ1-1 | . | TRBV6-4 | TGTGCCAGCAGTGAGCAGCAGGGGAACACTGAAGCTTTCTTT | CASSEQQGNTEAFF
. | TRBJ1-5 | . | TRBV2 | TGTGCCAGCAGGGGGCTCAGTTACAATCAGCCCCAGCATTTT | CASRGLSYNQPQHF
many | TRBJ1-2 | . | TRBV25-1 | TGTGCCAGCAGTGAAGAGGGCCTCTATGGCTACACCTTC | CASSEEGLYGYTF
. | TRBJ2-2 | . | TRBV2 | TGTGCCAGCAGTGAGAAAACAGGGACGAACACCGGGGAGCTGTTTTTT | CASSEKTGTNTGELFF
once | TRBJ2-1 | TRBD2 | TRBV5-1 | TGCGCCAGCAGCTTGATCGCTAGCGGGAGTAATGAGCAGTTCTTC | CASSLIASGSNEQFF
. | TRBJ2-2 | . | TRBV27 | TGTGCCAGCAGCCCACTAAAAACTAGAGGAGCCGGGGAGCTGTTTTTT | CASSPLKTRGAGELFF
. | TRBJ2-6 | . | TRBV5-1 | TGCGCCAGCAGCCCCGGACAGAACTCTGGGGCCAACGTCCTGACTTTC | CASSPGQNSGANVLTF
. | TRBJ1-4 | TRBD1 | TRBV4-1 | TGCGCCTCGAAAGGACCAGGGGGCCGAGAAAAACTGTTTTTT | CASKGPGGREKLFF
. | TRBJ2-7 | . | TRBV6-6 | TGTGCCAGCAGTTACTCGTTGGGGTCCTACGAGCAGTACTTC | CASSYSLGSYEQYF
. | TRBJ2-6 | TRBD1 | TRBV30 | TGTGCCGTTGGACAGGGCCCCCTCTCTGGGGCCAACGTCCTGACTTTC | CAVGQGPLSGANVLTF
. | TRBJ2-3 | TRBD2 | TRBV27 | TGTGCCAGCAGTGATAGCGGGGGGGCTGATACGCAGTATTTT | CASSDSGGADTQYF
. | TRBJ1-5 | . | TRBV5-1 | TGCGCCAGCAGTTTGGACAGTTATAGCAATCAGCCCCAGCATTTT | CASSLDSYSNQPQHF
. | TRBJ2-7 | TRBD1 | TRBV14 | TGTGCCAGCAGCCCAGGGACAGGCCAAAAGCGCCTGACCTACGAGCAGTACTTC | CASSPGTGQKRLTYEQYF
. | TRBJ1-1 | . | TRBV6-1 | TGTGCCAGCAAGGAGGTCGAGGGGAACACTGAAGCTTTCTTT | CASKEVEGNTEAFF
. | TRBJ1-5 | . | TRBV6-6 | TGTGCCAGCAGTTACGGTCAGGGAGGCAATCAGCCCCAGCATTTT | CASSYGQGGNQPQHF
. | TRBJ1-2 | . | TRBV7-2 | TGTGCCAGCAGCTTTACACAGGGTCGTCCCTATGGCTACACCTTC | CASSFTQGRPYGYTF
. | TRBJ2-1 | TRBD2 | TRBV4-3 | TGCGCCAGCAGCCCCCGGAGAGCGGGAGGAGGGAATGAGCAGTTCTTC | CASSPRRAGGGNEQFF
. | TRBJ2-7 | TRBD1 | TRBV6-6 | TGTGCCAGCAGAGAGACAGGGACCTACGAGCAGTACTTC | CASRETGTYEQYF